These 32 T cell receptor beta chains were all obtained from the same sample, sequenced in a study of blood T cell repertoires in COVID-19. Some clones are missing from TCRdb's copy, which holds only in-frame ones; the method was immunoSEQ multiplex PCR. The table records around 230,000 clones, approximately 85% of them present only once. The sequencing sample was made of peripheral blood. The receptor source for this set is a man aged 50-59 years with COVID-19, enrolled during active disease.

J is TRBJ1-1 and V is TRBV11-2; 7 positions agree with TRBD1. The CDR3 is 13 residues long. Germline V gene lookup returns CDR1 SGHAT and CDR2 FQNNGV. J lost 10 bases, V lost 4 bases, and 9 bases had no gene match. The CDR3 nucleotides are TGTGCCAGCAGCTCAGGGACAGCGGCGAGAGCTTTCTTT. Amino acids: CASSSGTAARAFF.

The J gene is TRBJ2-2, the V gene TRBV12-3 or TRBV12-4, with no clear D. V lost 7 bases and J 5 bases, leaving 8 bases between the germline ends. CDR3 length equals 12 residues. The CDR3 sequence: CASTPATGELFF. DNA for the CDR3: TGTGCCAGCACCCCCGCGACCGGGGAGCTGTTTTTT.

A single count supports this clone. This chain joins TRBV10-3 and TRBJ2-1, with 8 bases matching TRBD1. CDR3 size: 14 residues. Germline CDR1 and CDR2: ENHRY and SYGVKD. J was trimmed by 2 bases and V by 10 bases; bases with no gene match: 7. In DNA, the CDR3 is TGTGCCACCTCAGGGGGCTTAACCTACAATGAGCAGTTCTTC. Translating gives CATSGGLTYNEQFF.

V and J are TRBV24-1 and TRBJ2-1, with 7 bases aligning to TRBD1. The CDR3 is made up of 17 amino acids. Germline V CDR1 and CDR2: KGHDR, SFDVKD. Trimming at V came to 4 bases and at J to 6 bases, leaving 14 bases not matched to a gene. In DNA, the CDR3 is TGTGCCACCAGTGACCGAACACCGGGACAGAACCTCAATGAGCAGTTCTTC. This codes for CATSDRTPGQNLNEQFF.

The chain employs TRBV29-1 and TRBJ2-3; the D gene is possibly TRBD2 (6 bases). Between the trimmed V and J ends, which lost 3 bases and 0 bases, there was a span of 7 bases. Per the germline V gene, CDR1 is SQVTM and CDR2 is ANQGSEA. The CDR3 sequence is 13 residues long. The CDR3: CSVDSGSTDTQYF. CDR3 DNA: TGCAGCGTTGATAGCGGTAGCACAGATACGCAGTATTTT.

The chain employs TRBV4-3 and TRBJ1-2; D gene ambiguous. V was trimmed by 1 base and J by 7 bases, leaving 19 bases between them. The CDR3 is 16 residues long. Germline CDR1 LGHNA, CDR2 YSLEER. Here the CDR3 DNA reads TGCGCCAGCAGCCAAGCGCTCGGTCACGGTGCCGGTGGCTACACCTTC. Protein sequence: CASSQALGHGAGGYTF.

The chain recombines TRBV30 with TRBJ1-6; no reliable D call. CDR1 is GTSNPN and CDR2 is SVGIG in the germline V gene (reference sequence). The V end was cut by 0 bases, the J end by 5 bases, with 8 bases between. The CDR3 sequence is 14 residues long. The CDR3 loop is CAWSVPRNNSPLHF. The CDR3 DNA reads TGTGCCTGGAGTGTACCCAGGAATAATTCACCCCTCCACTTT. The full variable domain, with the rest looked up from reference TRBV30 and TRBJ1-6, is SQTIHQWPATLVQPVGSPLSLECTVEGTSNPNLYWYRQAAGRGLQLLFYSVGIGQISSEVPQNLSASRPQDRQFILSSKKLLLSDSGFYLCAWSVPRNNSPLHFGNGTRLTVT.

The chain joins TRBV10-3 to TRBJ1-2; no definite D call. Trimming stripped 2 bases from V and 5 bases from J, with 6 bases between. The CDR3 runs to 12 residues. The germline CDR1 and CDR2 sequences are ENHRY and SYGVKD. CDR3 nucleotide sequence: TGTGCCATCAGTGAGGCGGGATATGGCTACACCTTC. Amino acids: CAISEAGYGYTF.

The chain recombines TRBV25-1 with TRBJ1-2; D is unresolved. The CDR3 totals 12 residues. Trimming pared 4 bases from V and 5 bases from J, leaving 8 bases between. Germline CDR1 and CDR2: MGHDK and SYGVNS. CDR3 DNA sequence: TGTGCCAGCAGTGCTAGAACATATGGCTACACCTTC. Translating gives CASSARTYGYTF.

The chain joins TRBV25-1 to TRBJ1-6; 11 positions agree with TRBD1. The V gene's germline CDR1 is MGHDK and CDR2 SYGVNS. The CDR3 is made up of 15 amino acids. V shed 9 bases and J 7 bases; nucleotides not matched to a gene: 8. CDR3 bases: TGTGCCAGTGAAACCGGGACAGGGGGAAATTCACCCCTCCACTTT. Translating it yields CASETGTGGNSPLHF.

The genes are TRBV5-5 and TRBJ2-7, with a weak D call TRBD2 (6 bases). The V end was cut by 4 bases, the J end by 0 bases, with 11 bases between. The germline V gene has CDR1 SGHKS and CDR2 YYEKEE (reference sequence). The CDR3 is made up of 14 amino acids. The CDR3 coding sequence is TGTGCCAGCAGCCCGGGGGAGAGCTCCTACGAGCAGTACTTC. This encodes CASSPGESSYEQYF. The variable domain in full, completed from reference TRBV5-5 and TRBJ2-7, reads DAGVTQSPTHLIKTRGQQVTLRCSPISGHKSVSWYQQVLGQGPQFIFQYYEKEERGRGNFPDRFSARQFPNYSSELNVNALLLGDSALYLCASSPGESSYEQYFGPGTRLTVT.

On this clone: This CDR3 is also generated by other DNA sequences in the sample. This sequence joins TRBV5-5 and TRBJ2-1, with 7 bases fitting TRBD2. After removal of 4 bases from V and 7 bases from J, the junction contained 8 bases not matched to a gene. Germline V gene sequence: CDR1 SGHKS, CDR2 YYEKEE (reference sequence). The CDR3 spans 14 residues. The CDR3 spells CASSLDGAGNEQFF. DNA for the CDR3: TGTGCCAGCAGCCTGGACGGAGCGGGGAATGAGCAGTTCTTC.

This chain connects TRBV18 to TRBJ2-2, with TRBD2 identical over 8 bases. Trimming cost V 1 base and J 3 bases; bases outside gene matches: 4. There are 16 residues in the CDR3. CDR1 KGHSH and CDR2 LQKENI come from the germline V gene. The CDR3 DNA sequence: TGTGCCAGCTCACCACGCGGGGGGTCGGACACCGGGGAGCTGTTTTTT. Amino acids: CASSPRGGSDTGELFF.

J is TRBJ2-3 and V is TRBV24-1; 8 bases agree with TRBD2. J was trimmed by 5 bases and V by 5 bases; bases with no gene match: 14. CDR3 length: 17 amino acids. Looked up from germline, CDR1 is KGHDR and CDR2 is SFDVKD. The CDR3 DNA sequence: TGTGCCACCAGTGGGATAGCGGGGCACGGGGGGGGAGATACGCAGTATTTT. The encoded protein is CATSGIAGHGGGDTQYF.

This clone appeared once. This chain links TRBV3-1 (or the pseudogene TRBV3-2) with TRBJ1-3, with D perhaps TRBD1 (6 bases). Germline-derived CDR1 and CDR2 are LGHDT and YNNKEL (reference sequence). The CDR3 runs to 17 residues. The germline V and J ends were trimmed by 2 bases and 0 bases, with 14 bases remaining between them. CDR3 region: CASSQSLRGDSGNTIYF. In nucleotides, the CDR3 is TGTGCCAGCAGCCAATCCCTCAGGGGCGACTCTGGAAACACCATATATTTT.

The chain carries TRBV27 and TRBJ2-2; D is possibly TRBD2 (7 bases). There are 15 residues in the CDR3. Looked up from germline, CDR1 is MNHEY and CDR2 is SMNVEV (reference sequence). Trimming took off 6 bases at V and 4 bases at J, with 15 bases between the two ends. This chain's CDR3 is CASRSTGGLTGELFF. The CDR3 region has the DNA TGTGCCAGCAGATCCACGGGGGGCCTCACCGGGGAGCTGTTTTTT.

The chain joins TRBV7-6 to TRBJ1-3; tentative D call: TRBD1 (5 bases). The CDR3 loop spans 14 amino acids. Trimming pared 5 bases from V and 3 bases from J, leaving 11 bases between. CDR1 SGHVS and CDR2 FNYEAQ come from the germline V gene. CDR3: CASSQDTRGNTIYF. The DNA for the CDR3 is TGTGCCAGCAGCCAGGACACCCGTGGAAACACCATATATTTT. The full variable domain, completed using reference TRBV7-6 and TRBJ1-3, is GAGVSQSPRYKVTKRGQDVALRCDPISGHVSLYWYRQALGQGPEFLTYFNYEAQQDKSGLPNDRFSAERPEGSISTLTIQRTEQRDSAMYRCASSQDTRGNTIYFGEGSWLTVV.

J is TRBJ2-7 and V is TRBV7-9; D is unclear. V was trimmed by 0 bases and J by 5 bases, leaving 5 bases between them. The CDR3 sequence is 12 residues long. Germline loops: CDR1 SEHNR, CDR2 FQNEAQ (reference sequence). CDR3 sequence reads: CASSLAIDEQYF. CDR3 sequence (DNA): TGTGCCAGCAGCTTAGCTATCGACGAGCAGTACTTC.

This chain uses TRBV5-5 with TRBJ1-3; no clear D. This CDR3 contains 16 residues. The germline CDR1 and CDR2 sequences are SGHKS and YYEKEE (reference sequence). Trimming left V 0 bases short and J 0 bases short, with 10 bases between. CDR3 nucleotides: TGTGCCAGCAGCTTGGTCATGGGCCGCTCTGGAAACACCATATATTTT. Protein: CASSLVMGRSGNTIYF.

This rearrangement joins TRBV29-1 to TRBJ2-3; 10 bases agree with TRBD2. The CDR3 has 14 amino acids. V was pared by 6 bases and J by 5 bases, with 8 bases of the junction left unmatched. Germline V gene data show CDR1 as SQVTM and CDR2 as ANQGSEA. The CDR3 loop is CSVTLAGEVDTQYF. The CDR3 DNA reads as TGCAGCGTCACCCTAGCGGGGGAGGTAGATACGCAGTATTTT.

The chain has TRBV6-5 and TRBJ2-1, with D possibly matching TRBD2 (5 bases). V shed 2 bases and J shed 7 bases, with 15 bases lying between them. This CDR3 spans 15 amino acids. Germline V gene data show CDR1 as MNHEY and CDR2 as SVGAGI. The DNA of the CDR3 is TGTGCCAGCAGTTACCTGGGGAACCGGGGAAATGAGCAGTTCTTC. Translated, it gives CASSYLGNRGNEQFF.

The CDR3 loop reads CASGPRQGSYEQYF. The CDR3 coding sequence is TGTGCCAGCGGCCCCCGACAGGGTTCCTACGAGCAGTACTTC. V is TRBV27 and J is TRBJ2-7; TRBD1 matches 7 bases. V lost 8 bases and J lost 1; bases outside the gene matches: 8. Germline loops: CDR1 MNHEY, CDR2 SMNVEV (reference sequence). The CDR3 contains 14 residues.

This clone was picked up a small number of times. The chain employs TRBV21-1 and TRBJ2-5; the DNA was not compared with TRBD2, the D call given in the table. TRBV21-1 is marked as a pseudogene. The CDR3 is 16 residues long. CDR3 in amino acids: CASSKWYPGIQETQYF. DNA for the CDR3: TGTGCCAGCAGCAAGTGGTATCCGGGGATCCAAGAGACCCAGTACTTC.

The chain joins TRBV6-5 to TRBJ1-6, with D tentatively TRBD1 (5 bases). The V gene lost 1 base and the J gene lost 10 bases, with 17 bases spanning the gap. The CDR3 has 16 residues. Looked up from germline, CDR1 is MNHEY and CDR2 is SVGAGI. The CDR3 DNA follows: TGTGCCAGCAGTTACTGGACGGGGGGGAAGCGGTCACCCCTCCACTTT. It specifies CASSYWTGGKRSPLHF.

The V gene is TRBV18, the J gene TRBJ2-7; D not resolved. CDR1 and CDR2 (germline): KGHSH, LQKENI. The CDR3 sequence is 14 residues long. Trimming cost V 3 bases and J 2 bases, with 11 bases left between them. CDR3 bases: TGTGCCAGCTCACCCCCTGGCGGAACCTACGAGCAGTACTTC. Amino acids: CASSPPGGTYEQYF. Together with reference TRBV18 and TRBJ2-7, the CDR3 gives the full variable domain: NAGVMQNPRHLVRRRGQEARLRCSPMKGHSHVYWYRQLPEEGLKFMVYLQKENIIDESGMPKERFSAEFPKEGPSILRIQQVVRGDSAAYFCASSPPGGTYEQYFGPGTRLTVT.

This clone was counted a few times. The chain has TRBV12-3 or TRBV12-4 and TRBJ1-1; no clear D. Trimming took off 4 bases at V and 5 bases at J, with 11 bases between the two ends. The CDR3 contains 13 residues. CDR3 in DNA: TGTGCCAGCAGTTCGTTAGGAGGGACTGAAGCTTTCTTT. As protein: CASSSLGGTEAFF.

This clone was picked up one time. This chain links TRBV3-1 (or the pseudogene TRBV3-2) with TRBJ1-2; a possible D gene is TRBD1 (5 bases). Trimming shortened V by 3 bases and J by 1 base, and 12 bases separated the two germline ends. The V gene's germline CDR1 is LGHDT and CDR2 YNNKEL (reference sequence). The CDR3 is 15 residues long. The CDR3 region has the DNA TGTGCCAGCAGCCAGGGGCATAAAGATAACTATGGCTACACCTTC. Protein: CASSQGHKDNYGYTF.

The J gene is TRBJ1-1, the V gene TRBV6-6; possible D gene TRBD1, 5 bases. This CDR3 contains 15 residues. Germline lookup yields CDR1 MNHNY and CDR2 SVGAGI (reference sequence). V shed 2 bases and J shed 1 base, with 11 bases lying between them. For the CDR3, the DNA is TGTGCCAGCAGTTACCTCGGGACTGCGAACACTGAAGCTTTCTTT. Translated: CASSYLGTANTEAFF.

This clone came up a few times. The chain recombines TRBV18 with TRBJ2-7; TRBD1 aligns across 7 bases. The V gene end was trimmed by 2 bases and the J gene end by 11 bases; junction bases not matched to a gene: 3. CDR1 and CDR2 (germline): KGHSH, LQKENI. CDR3 length equals 11 residues. CDR3 loop: CASSPGTEEYF. The CDR3 DNA sequence: TGTGCCAGCTCACCAGGGACAGAGGAGTACTTC.

This rearrangement joins TRBV7-6 to TRBJ1-2; 8 bases align to TRBD1. CDR1 and CDR2 (germline): SGHVS, FNYEAQ. The CDR3 is 15 amino acids. The V and J ends lost 0 bases and 3 bases, in that order; junction bases with no gene match: 3. CDR3 DNA: TGTGCCAGCAGCTTAGCGCCACAGGGGGACTATGGCTACACCTTC. It translates to CASSLAPQGDYGYTF.

V is TRBV7-8 and J is TRBJ2-2; 10 bases align to TRBD2. Germline values: CDR1 SGHVS, CDR2 FQNEAQ. CDR3 length: 16 amino acids. V dropped 3 bases and J dropped 5; count of bases not matched to a gene: 6. Here the CDR3 reads CASSLSGGAPTGELFF. CDR3 DNA: TGTGCCAGCAGCTTGAGCGGGGGGGCCCCGACCGGGGAGCTGTTTTTT.

The genes are TRBV5-1 and TRBJ2-3; 9 bases match TRBD2. The CDR3 spans 15 residues. J lost 3 bases, V lost 4 bases, and 6 bases had no gene match. The germline gives CDR1 SGHRS, CDR2 YFSETQ. Written as DNA, the CDR3 is TGCGCCAGCAGCGTGGCGGGGGGGTTGACAGATACGCAGTATTTT. Translating it yields CASSVAGGLTDTQYF.